This TCR beta chain was sequenced during a study of T-cell reconstitution after alpha-beta-depleted transplantation in children. For this clonotype: No antigen is known for it.

Unique molecular identifiers featured in how the TCRbeta library was prepared. TCRdb reanalysed the PCR reads using MiXCR and keeps one entry per CDR3 protein. The sample lists under 750,000 distinct CDR3 sequences; more than 20% were seen once. Notes on the study in general: T-cell counts and diversity were attributed mostly to newly produced T cells one year after transplant. At around two months after transplant, the alpha-beta T cells were reportedly derived from several hundred expanded clones that came from non-depleted graft cells. The study traced high day-60 TCRbeta diversity in some patients to surviving recipient T cells and thymic progenitors.

In germline, CDR1 is ENHRY, CDR2 SYGVKD. The CDR3 is made up of 13 amino acids. Trimming pared 11 bases from V and 8 bases from J, leaving 21 bases between. The sequencing used PBMCs, mostly from graft donor cells, collected 360 days after TCRalphabeta/CD19-depleted stem cell transplant. The sequence derives from a boy in the first two years of life who had a stem cell transplant for acute myeloid leukemia, so the T cells may come from the graft donor. The V and J genes are TRBV10-3 and TRBJ1-1; D not resolved. CDR3 DNA sequence: TGTGCCTCAAACCCATTGCCCCGCTACGAAGCTTTCTTT. Translating gives CASNPLPRYEAFF.